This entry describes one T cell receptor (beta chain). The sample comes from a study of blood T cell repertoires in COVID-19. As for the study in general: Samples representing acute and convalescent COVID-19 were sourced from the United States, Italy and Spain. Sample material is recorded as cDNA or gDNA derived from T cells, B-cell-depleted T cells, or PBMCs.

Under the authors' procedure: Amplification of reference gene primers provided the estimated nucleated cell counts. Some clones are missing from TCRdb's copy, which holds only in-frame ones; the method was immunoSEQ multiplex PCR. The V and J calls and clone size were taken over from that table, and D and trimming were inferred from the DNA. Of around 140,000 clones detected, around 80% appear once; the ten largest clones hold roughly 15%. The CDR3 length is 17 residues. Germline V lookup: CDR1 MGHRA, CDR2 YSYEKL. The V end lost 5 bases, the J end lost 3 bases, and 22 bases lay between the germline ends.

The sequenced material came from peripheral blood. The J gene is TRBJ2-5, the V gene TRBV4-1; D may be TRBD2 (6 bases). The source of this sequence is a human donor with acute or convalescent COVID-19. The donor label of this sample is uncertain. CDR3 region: CASSSPRDSKEKETQYF. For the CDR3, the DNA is TGCGCCAGCAGCTCTCCCCGGGACTCTAAGGAGAAAGAGACCCAGTACTTC.